This TCR beta chain was sequenced during a study of long-term antiretroviral therapy in people with HIV. The study's findings and limits: Unavailable data included ART adherence, viral resistance and therapy changes (switches in treatment).

An immunoSEQ assay, version v3.0, was performed at survey level. Only in-frame clones appear in the TCRdb table, and some are missing; sequencing was by immunoSEQ multiplex PCR. The repertoire includes fewer than 25,000 clones, 80% to 90% of them detected once, and less than 8.5% sits in the top ten. Regarding this clone: Its antigen is as yet unknown.

The CDR3 contains 17 residues. Looked up from germline, CDR1 is LGHNA and CDR2 is YNFKEQ. With V trimmed by 0 bases and J by 2 bases, 7 bases remained unmatched. The TCR was taken from a woman aged 30 to 39 with HIV. The specimen comprised unsorted PBMCs, sampled 1.8 years before starting antiretroviral therapy. The chain carries TRBV4-2 and TRBJ2-1, with 7 bases fitting TRBD1. CDR3 DNA: TGTGCCAGCAGCCAAGATTGGCGGCAGGGGGCCTACAATGAGCAGTTCTTC. This encodes CASSQDWRQGAYNEQFF.